This T cell receptor (beta chain) was found in a study of T-cell memory formation after mild COVID-19. Study overall: Each donor largely had its own TCR clusters. Study outcomes and limitations: Memory cells collected pre-infection included some clones that later responded, suggesting cross-reactive memory joined.

In TCRdb, the 5' RACE reads were re-called with MiXCR into one record per CDR3 protein. This table holds 450,000 to 650,000 distinct CDR3 sequences, roughly 22% found once. The ends were cut back, 6 bases at V and 4 bases at J, with 15 bases in the middle. This CDR3 is 14 amino acids long. In the case of this clonotype: Its specificity is not known.

Sequencing was carried out using PBMCs or a T cell subset sorted from them (not recorded which). The receptor's source is an adult woman who had mild COVID-19 (a few samples of this study predate the infection). Cell type and time point are not known. The rearrangement links TRBV12-3 or TRBV12-4 to TRBJ1-2; D call uncertain. The CDR3 nucleotides are TGTGCCAGCAGGGGATTGGAGTGGAGCTATGGCTACACCTTC. The encoded protein is CASRGLEWSYGYTF.